This entry describes one TCR beta chain. The target of this receptor is not known. There are no base qualities to consult, and no much larger clone falls within one base. The entry originates in a study of cytomegalovirus exposure and HLA in healthy donors (dated by TCRdb to about 2017). Study-wide context: According to an earlier analysis of a few hundred of the donors, about 190 million T cells yielded roughly 110 million unique TCR beta sequences and approximately 280 Gb of sequence data. The number of donors typed differed by locus, with about 629-640 for A, B, C, DRB1 and DQB1, roughly 550 for DQA1, 600 to 610 for DPA1, and some 470 for DPB1. The genetic ancestry cluster associated with self-reported Caucasian donors included 80% to 90% of the roughly 400 genotyped donors. Alongside the repertoire data, information on donor age, sex, ethnicity and CMV serostatus was compiled. Besides the first cohort of more than 650 subjects, a separate validation cohort made up of 120 different subjects was used. High-throughput TCR immunosequencing, statistical association of individual TCRs with disease status, and machine learning were combined to predict cytomegalovirus infection status. An earlier analysis of about 600 of the donors used high-throughput TCR beta sequencing to judge whether each TCR beta V gene segment behaved as functional or pseudogenic. To study patterns of TCR occurrence, a later analysis re-analyzed previously published TCR beta repertoires from more than 550 donors and added high-resolution HLA genotyping. Using immunosequencing, the study profiled T cell repertoires from about 650 subjects and related those repertoires to cytomegalovirus serostatus. The later analysis used no new phenotypic data to find candidate immune exposures, relying instead on TCR beta sequences and their occurrence across donors. A later genetic analysis took genome-wide SNP genotypes for about 55% of the 666 donors and used that subset as a discovery cohort. Roughly five DR-DQ haplotypes were handled as single units for association and clustering, since linkage in the cohort was strong. Among 398 genotyped donors of the cohort, an average of about 240,000 unique TCR beta nucleotide sequences were sequenced per donor, 15% to 20% of them non-productive. Class I and class II HLA loci were covered by the typing at four-digit resolution. An early release covering approximately 600 HLA-typed donors comprised approximately 300 gigabases of sequencing data and tens of millions of unique TCR sequences. Every repertoire in the discovery cohort had been generated on one and the same sequencing platform. The aim of the study was to test whether cataloging public T cell receptors could identify signatures of past pathogen exposure.

The cohort consisted of 650 to 850 healthy bone marrow donors. All cohort members were sampled while nominally healthy, although unrecorded immune exposures were likely present. The donor was CMV seropositive and belonged to the group of 250 to 350 seropositive cohort members. A peripheral blood sample was collected from each donor, and TCR beta sequencing was performed on peripheral blood mononuclear cells. The Qiagen DNeasy Blood Extraction Kit was used to extract genomic DNA from the blood cell samples. Library method: the immunoSEQ multiplex PCR assay. The multiplex PCR relied on a mix of 60 forward primers for TCR Vbeta segments and 13 reverse primers for TCR Jbeta segments. A multiplex PCR assay on genomic DNA amplified the CDR3 region of rearranged TCR beta genes. On the Illumina HiSeq System, the amplified TCR beta libraries were sequenced as 87-base-pair reads. From the authors' description of their analysis: A later analysis tallied about 77 million unique TCR beta chains across the 650 to 750 repertoires, and around 10 million of those chains were shared by two or more donors. Raw reads were error-corrected and collapsed into unique sequences with a nearest-neighbor algorithm that merged closely related sequences to remove PCR and sequencing errors. CDR3 sequences were aligned to IMGT reference sequences to assign V, D and J gene segments. For a sequence to be retained, at least a six-nucleotide match to both a V gene segment and a J gene segment was required. A rearrangement was called productive if the CDR3 had no stop codons and remained in frame with V and J, and every other rearrangement was called non-productive. CDR3 was defined according to IMGT convention as the region running from the second conserved V-encoded cysteine to the conserved J-encoded phenylalanine. The earlier analysis of 500 to 750 of the donors excluded any sequence lacking an unambiguous match to a single V gene segment. In an earlier analysis of approximately 610 of the donors, V segments were called functional above 56.7% productive rearrangements and were called segregating when the between-donor standard deviation exceeded 5%. A statistical classification framework was developed to diagnose cytomegalovirus status using the catalog of TCR beta chain sequences. In a later analysis, TCR nucleotide sequences were compared against IMGT/GENE-DB human TR gene sequences so that V and J genes could be assigned. A later analysis assigned CDR3 sequences and most-parsimonious VDJ recombination scenarios with the TCRdist pipeline. In a later analysis, each TCR beta chain was defined by its CDR3 amino acid sequence together with its V-gene family, and reads without a unique V-gene family were excluded. A later analysis removed 500 to 600 highly shared, low-generation-probability nucleotide sequences to deal with suspected cross-contamination and a sequencing artifact. A later analysis calculated a clonal expansion index for each public chain from normalized within-repertoire ranks of inferred template counts. In a later analysis, generation probabilities were computed using a VDJ recombination model fitted to out-of-frame rearrangements, and the results were checked against IGoR. A later analysis scored TCR-TCR, TCR-HLA and TCR-CMV co-occurrence with hypergeometric tests, applying a repertoire-size bias correction to TCR pairs. A later analysis estimated false discovery rates by permuting HLA or CMV assignments 20 times. In a later analysis, co-occurring TCRs were grouped with DBSCAN, and TCRdist sequence similarity was added when clustering was performed within HLA-allele-positive subsets. Co-occurrence clustering excluded repertoires with fewer than 30,000 or more than 120,000 public chains, plus five with anomalous nucleotide sharing. Sourced from immuneACCESS, this table was stored by TCRdb with only in-frame sequences that have V and J called. A share of the clones is absent; for the studies checked, an unresolved V gene accounts for under half, and the remainder has no known explanation. Clonal size and the V and J genes are those of that table, whereas D and trimming came from the DNA. This sample lists 150,000 or so clones; about four fifths were detected once. The ten largest clones represent 1% of the sample.

Overall study outcomes, separate from this receptor: Because HLA typing was missing for some donors at each locus, association tests included only the typed subset. This cohort had only TCR beta chains sequenced, and the lack of alpha or paired-chain data limited which features could be detected. In a later analysis, around 17,000 TCR beta sequences were associated with specific HLA alleles at a false discovery rate of 0.05. V-gene and J-gene trimming of TCR beta chains was associated with a missense DCLRE1C variant in a later genetic analysis, and the association was replicated in an independent cohort. Three of the identified cytomegalovirus-associated TCR beta chains were confirmed in vitro to be specific for cytomegalovirus antigens. A total of 150 to 200 TCR beta chains were listed by the study as associated with cytomegalovirus. Linkage disequilibrium might explain the correlated functional status among segregating V segments, but an unknown experimental factor could not be ruled out. Most TCR sequences were observed very rarely across donors, whereas some public TCRs were present in many individuals. Compared with equally common non-associated chains, HLA-associated TCR beta chains in a later analysis were more clonally expanded and had lower generation probabilities. A cluster of highly shared sequence variants was judged likely to represent a technical artifact of the sequencing pipeline. When HLA alleles, especially DR and DQ, strongly co-occurred, attributing TCR associations to individual alleles was difficult. For the cohort, immune exposure information was limited to CMV serostatus. A further reported finding was that TCR beta sequences accurately predicted the HLA-A and HLA-B alleles for most subjects in the first cohort. Broadly in line with IMGT annotations, most TCR beta V segments showed up in productive rearrangements about 87% or about 30% of the time in an earlier analysis of 450 to 600 of the donors. Several of the top co-occurrence clusters appeared to be linked to parvovirus B19, influenza, CMV and Epstein-Barr virus, according to a later analysis. The authors suggested that the approach could potentially be generalized to other disease states and immunological phenotypes. Most CMV-associated TCR beta chains appeared to be HLA-restricted in a later analysis, and the HLA associations seemed to be driven largely by CMV exposure. Compared with the roughly 700-donor mean, donors in an Asian-associated ancestry cluster had fewer N-insertions in productive TCRs, according to a later genetic analysis. Sequencing depth was assumed to be roughly uniform across donors in the presence/absence analyses, though that assumption may not hold. The classifier was reported to diagnose cytomegalovirus status with high specificity and sensitivity in both the original cohort and the validation cohort. Because counts were too low, approximately 18 rarely observed V segments, including chromosome 9 orphons, were excluded from the earlier analysis of under 650 of the donors. In a later analysis, the rate of TCR association differed among HLA loci, with DRB1 alleles having the most associated TCRs and HLA-C alleles having the fewest.

Sequenced input: PBMCs. This sequence originates from a woman in her 50s in good health and CMV-seropositive.

The DNA sequence is TGCGCCAGCAGCTGGACAGGGGGCGCAGAGACTGAAGCTTTCTTT. This is translated as CASSWTGGAETEAFF. The chain employs TRBV5-1 and TRBJ1-1, and TRBD1 matches 11 of the central bases. CDR1 SGHRS and CDR2 YFSETQ are derived from the germline V gene. Including the terminal cysteine and phenylalanine, the CDR3 comprises 15 residues. The kept DNA is CDR3 alone, 45 bases in frame from the first base. V is trimmed back by 3 bases and J by 5 bases, and the junction contains 6 bases that no gene match accounts for.